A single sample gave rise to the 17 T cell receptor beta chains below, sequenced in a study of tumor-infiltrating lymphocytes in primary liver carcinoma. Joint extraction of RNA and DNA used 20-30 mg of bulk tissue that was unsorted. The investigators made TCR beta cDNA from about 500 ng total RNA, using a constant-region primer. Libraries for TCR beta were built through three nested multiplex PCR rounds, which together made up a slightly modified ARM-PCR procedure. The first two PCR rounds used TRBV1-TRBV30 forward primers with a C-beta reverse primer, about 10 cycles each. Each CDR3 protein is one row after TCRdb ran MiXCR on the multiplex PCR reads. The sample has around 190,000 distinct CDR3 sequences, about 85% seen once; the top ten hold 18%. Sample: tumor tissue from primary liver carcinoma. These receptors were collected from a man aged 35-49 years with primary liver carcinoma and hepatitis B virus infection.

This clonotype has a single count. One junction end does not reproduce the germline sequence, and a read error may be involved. This chain's CDR3 is CTSSSHGMSRLFNERFF. The CDR3 bases are TGTACCAGCAGCTCACACGGGATGAGCAGGTTGTTTAATGAGCGGTTCTTC. This chain uses TRBV11-1 with TRBJ2-1; D perhaps matches TRBD2 (5 bases). The CDR3 is 17 residues long. Per germline, CDR1 SGHAT and CDR2 FQDESV (reference sequence). Combining the CDR3 with reference TRBV11-1 and TRBJ2-1 gives the whole variable domain EAEVAQSPRYKITEKSQAVAFWCDPISGHATLYWYRQILGQGPELLVQFQDESVVDDSQLPKDRFSAERLKGVDSTLKIQPAELGDSAMYLCTSSSHGMSRLFNERFFGPGTRLTVL.

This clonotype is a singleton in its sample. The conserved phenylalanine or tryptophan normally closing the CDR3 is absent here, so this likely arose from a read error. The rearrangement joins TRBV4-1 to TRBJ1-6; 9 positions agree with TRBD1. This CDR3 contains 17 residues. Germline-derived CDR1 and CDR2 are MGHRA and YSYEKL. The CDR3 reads CVSSQDRGQGRNSPLHY. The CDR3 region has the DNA TGCGTCAGCAGCCAAGATCGGGGACAGGGTCGGAATTCACCCCTCCACTAT.

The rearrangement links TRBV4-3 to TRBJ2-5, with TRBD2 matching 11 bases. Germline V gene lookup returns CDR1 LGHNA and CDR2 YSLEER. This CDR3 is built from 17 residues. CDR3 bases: TGCACCTGCAGCCAAGGGGCTAGCGGGAGGACTGGTGAGACCCAGTACTTC. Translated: CTCSQGASGRTGETQYF.

CDR3 DNA sequence: TGTGCCAGCAGCTTAGGCCGCGACTCTGAAGCTTTCTTT. The encoded protein is CASSLGRDSEAFF. This chain joins TRBV7-3 and TRBJ1-1, with D uncertain. V was trimmed by 2 bases and J by 6 bases, leaving 10 bases between them. The CDR3 is 13 residues long. Germline CDR1 reads SGHTA; CDR2 reads FQGTGA.

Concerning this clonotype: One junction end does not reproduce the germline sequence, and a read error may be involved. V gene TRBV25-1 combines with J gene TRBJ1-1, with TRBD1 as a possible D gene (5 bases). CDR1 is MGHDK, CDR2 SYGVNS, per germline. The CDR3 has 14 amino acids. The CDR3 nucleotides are TGTGCCAGCACCGGTGACATGGGGCTAACTGAAGCCTGCTTT. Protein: CASTGDMGLTEACF. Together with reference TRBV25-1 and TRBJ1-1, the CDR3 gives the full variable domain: EADIYQTPRYLVIGTGKKITLECSQTMGHDKMYWYQQDPGMELHLIHYSYGVNSTEKGDLSSESTVSRIRTEHFPLTLESARPSHTSQYLCASTGDMGLTEACFGQGTRLTVV.

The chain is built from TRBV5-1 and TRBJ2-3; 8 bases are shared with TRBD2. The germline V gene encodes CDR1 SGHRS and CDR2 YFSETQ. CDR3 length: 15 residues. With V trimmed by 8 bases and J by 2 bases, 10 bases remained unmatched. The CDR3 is CASLLPSGFTDTQYF. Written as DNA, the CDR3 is TGCGCCAGTCTACTTCCTAGCGGGTTCACAGATACGCAGTATTTT. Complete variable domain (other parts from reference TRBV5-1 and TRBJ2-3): KAGVTQTPRYLIKTRGQQVTLSCSPISGHRSVSWYQQTPGQGLQFLFEYFSETQRNKGNFPGRFSGRQFSNSRSEMNVSTLELGDSALYLCASLLPSGFTDTQYFGPGTRLTVL.

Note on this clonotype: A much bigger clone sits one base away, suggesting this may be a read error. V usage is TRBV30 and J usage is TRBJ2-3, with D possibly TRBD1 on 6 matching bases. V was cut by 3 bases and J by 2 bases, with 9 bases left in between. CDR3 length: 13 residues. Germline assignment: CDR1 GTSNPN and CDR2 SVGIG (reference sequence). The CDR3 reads CAWRGATTDTQYF. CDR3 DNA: TGTGCCTGGAGGGGGGCAACCACAGATACGCAGTATTTT.

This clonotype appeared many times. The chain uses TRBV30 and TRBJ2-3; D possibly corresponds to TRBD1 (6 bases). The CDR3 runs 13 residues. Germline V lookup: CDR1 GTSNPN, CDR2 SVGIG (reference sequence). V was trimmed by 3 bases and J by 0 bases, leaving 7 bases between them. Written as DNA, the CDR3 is TGTGCCTGGAGGGGGGCAAGCACAGATACGCAGTATTTT. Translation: CAWRGASTDTQYF.

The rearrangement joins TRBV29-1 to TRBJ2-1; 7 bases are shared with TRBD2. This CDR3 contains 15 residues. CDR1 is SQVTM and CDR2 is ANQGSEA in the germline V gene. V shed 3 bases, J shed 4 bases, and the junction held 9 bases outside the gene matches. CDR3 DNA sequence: TGCAGCGTTGATTCTCGGCGGGAGAGTTACAATGAGCAGTTCTTC. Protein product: CSVDSRRESYNEQFF.

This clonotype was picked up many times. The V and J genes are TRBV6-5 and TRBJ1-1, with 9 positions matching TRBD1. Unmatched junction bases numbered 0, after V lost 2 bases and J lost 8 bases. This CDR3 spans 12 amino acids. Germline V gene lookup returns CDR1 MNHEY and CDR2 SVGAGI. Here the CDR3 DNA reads TGTGCCAGCAGTTACGGGACAGGGGAAGCTTTCTTT. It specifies CASSYGTGEAFF.

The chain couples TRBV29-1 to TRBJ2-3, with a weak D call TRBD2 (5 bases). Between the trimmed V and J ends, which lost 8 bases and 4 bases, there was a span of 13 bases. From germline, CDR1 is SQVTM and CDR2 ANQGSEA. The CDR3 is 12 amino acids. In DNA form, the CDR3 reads TGCAGCTCCGACGCTAGCTCAGATACGCAGTATTTT. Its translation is CSSDASSDTQYF.

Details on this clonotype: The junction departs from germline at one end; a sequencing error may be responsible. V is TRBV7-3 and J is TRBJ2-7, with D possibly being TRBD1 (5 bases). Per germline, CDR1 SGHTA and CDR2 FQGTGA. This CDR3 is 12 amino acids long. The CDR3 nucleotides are TGTGCCAGTAGCTTCAGGGTCCACGAGCGGTACTTC. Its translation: CASSFRVHERYF.

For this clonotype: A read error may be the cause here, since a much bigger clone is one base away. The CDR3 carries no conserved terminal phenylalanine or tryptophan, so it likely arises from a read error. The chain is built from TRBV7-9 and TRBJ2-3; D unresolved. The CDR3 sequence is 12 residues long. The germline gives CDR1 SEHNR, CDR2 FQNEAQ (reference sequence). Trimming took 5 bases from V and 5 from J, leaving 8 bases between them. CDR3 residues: CASSPRLDTQYY. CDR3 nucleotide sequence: TGTGCCAGCAGCCCCCGACTAGATACGCAGTATTAT.

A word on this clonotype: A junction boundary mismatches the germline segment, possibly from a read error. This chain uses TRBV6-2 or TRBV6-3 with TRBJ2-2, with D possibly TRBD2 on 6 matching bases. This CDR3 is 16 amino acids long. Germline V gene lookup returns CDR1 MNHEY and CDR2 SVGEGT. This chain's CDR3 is CASRYWRGANTGELFF. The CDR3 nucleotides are TGTGCCAGCAGGTACTGGAGGGGAGCGAACACCGGGGAGCTGTTTTTT.

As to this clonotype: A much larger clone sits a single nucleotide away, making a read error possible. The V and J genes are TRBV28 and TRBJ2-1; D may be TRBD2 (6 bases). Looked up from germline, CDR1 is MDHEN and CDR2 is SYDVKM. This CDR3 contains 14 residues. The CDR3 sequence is CASSSGLRFNEQVF. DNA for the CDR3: TGTGCCAGCAGCTCGGGACTCCGATTCAATGAGCAGGTCTTC. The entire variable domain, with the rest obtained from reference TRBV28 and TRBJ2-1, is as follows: DVKVTQSSRYLVKRTGEKVFLECVQDMDHENMFWYRQDPGLGLRLIYFSYDVKMKEKGDIPEGYSVSREKKERFSLILESASTNQTSMYLCASSSGLRFNEQVFGPGTRLTVL.

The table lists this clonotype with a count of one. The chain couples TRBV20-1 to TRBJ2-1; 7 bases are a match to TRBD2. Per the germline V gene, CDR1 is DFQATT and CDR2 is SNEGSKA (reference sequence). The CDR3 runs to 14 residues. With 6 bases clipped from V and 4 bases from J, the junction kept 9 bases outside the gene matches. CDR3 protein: CSAREREDYNEQFF. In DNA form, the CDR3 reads TGCAGTGCCAGGGAGCGGGAAGATTACAATGAGCAGTTCTTC.

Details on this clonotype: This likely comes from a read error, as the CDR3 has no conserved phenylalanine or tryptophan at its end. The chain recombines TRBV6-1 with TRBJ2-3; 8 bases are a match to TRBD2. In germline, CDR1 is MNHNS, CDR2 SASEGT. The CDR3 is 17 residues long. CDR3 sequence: CASSDSRLAREADMQYL. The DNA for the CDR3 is TGTGCCAGCAGTGATTCTAGACTAGCGAGAGAAGCAGATATGCAGTATTTA.